These 22 T cell receptor beta chains came from one sample sequenced in a study of tumor-infiltrating lymphocytes in primary liver carcinoma. Unsorted whole blood yielded blood RNA, and germline DNA was extracted as well. Researchers generated TCR beta cDNA from roughly 520 ng of total RNA, relying on a constant-region primer. Three nested multiplex PCR rounds, a slightly modified ARM-PCR method, built the TCR beta libraries. Amplification in the first two PCR rounds was performed using TRBV1-TRBV30 forward primers and a C-beta reverse primer for 9 to 11 cycles each. TCRdb processed the multiplex PCR reads anew with MiXCR; each CDR3 protein has one entry. The repertoire holds about 320,000 distinct CDR3 sequences, roughly three fifths seen once, with about 15% in the top ten. The sequencing sample was made of peripheral blood. These receptor sequences come from a woman aged 25 to 39 with primary liver carcinoma and hepatitis B virus infection.

This clonotype was counted a few times. The chain has TRBV12-3 or TRBV12-4 and TRBJ1-2; D gene uncertain. This CDR3 region has 13 residues. V was trimmed by 3 bases and J by 7 bases, leaving 12 bases between them. CDR3 bases: TGTGCCAGCAGTTTGCTGCTTCGGGGTGGCTACACCTTC. Translated: CASSLLLRGGYTF.

This clonotype was found many times. This chain links TRBV13 with TRBJ2-4; tentatively, D is TRBD2 (6 bases). From germline, CDR1 is PRHDT and CDR2 FYEKMQ (reference sequence). The CDR3 sequence is 14 residues long. The ends were cut back, 4 bases at V and 3 bases at J, with 10 bases in the middle. The CDR3 loop reads CASSSRESKNIQYF. The CDR3 coding sequence is TGTGCCAGCAGCTCCCGGGAGAGCAAAAACATTCAGTACTTC.

The rearrangement joins TRBV28 to TRBJ2-5, with 12 bases lining up with TRBD2. With V trimmed by 7 bases and J by 4 bases, 7 bases remained unmatched. The CDR3 contains 15 residues. Germline CDR1 and CDR2: MDHEN and SYDVKM. CDR3 bases: TGTGCCAGCAAAGCTAGCGGGAGGGCCGGAGAGACCCAGTACTTC. The encoded protein is CASKASGRAGETQYF.

This clonotype was counted once. The DNA for the CDR3 is TGTGCCAGCATCCCTAGCGGGAGCTTCTACAATGAGCAGTTCTTC. It encodes CASIPSGSFYNEQFF. The chain has TRBV7-9 and TRBJ2-1, with 10 positions matching TRBD2. CDR3 size: 15 residues. Trimming at V came to 7 bases and at J to 3 bases, leaving 6 bases not matched to a gene. Looked up from germline, CDR1 is SEHNR and CDR2 is FQNEAQ (reference sequence).

There are many counts of this clonotype. This chain links TRBV4-1 with TRBJ2-7, with D perhaps matching TRBD1 or TRBD2 (7 bases each). CDR3 length: 12 amino acids. Trimming removed 6 bases from V and 9 bases from J, with 15 bases in between. Germline CDR1 is MGHRA and CDR2 is YSYEKL. Here the CDR3 DNA reads TGCGCCAGCAGTCAGGGGGGGATCGTGCAGTACTTC. Protein product: CASSQGGIVQYF.

This clonotype was detected many times. The chain has TRBV29-1 and TRBJ2-1; TRBD2 agrees at 7 bases. The length of the CDR3 is 14 residues. The V gene end was trimmed by 3 bases and the J gene end by 9 bases; junction bases not matched to a gene: 11. CDR1 SQVTM and CDR2 ANQGSEA come from the germline V gene. CDR3 protein: CSVDNWTRGPEQFF. CDR3 sequence (DNA): TGCAGCGTTGACAATTGGACTAGGGGACCTGAGCAGTTCTTC.

The sample holds one count of this clonotype. Given a much more abundant clone one base away, this may be a read error. The chain has TRBV29-1 and TRBJ2-7; TRBD2 is a possible D gene (5 bases). The CDR3 sequence is 14 residues long. V was clipped by 7 bases and J by 3 bases, with 19 bases between them. Germline CDR1 SQVTM, CDR2 ANQGSEA. CDR3 loop: CSAAARSAGYEQYF. In DNA form, the CDR3 reads TGCAGCGCCGCAGCAAGATCGGCGGGCTACGAGCAGTACTTC.

This clonotype turned up a few times. The chain joins TRBV6-2 or TRBV6-3 to TRBJ2-3; D ambiguous. The CDR3 totals 14 residues. The germline V gene has CDR1 MNHEY and CDR2 SVGEGT. The V end lost 6 bases, the J end lost 7 bases, and 17 bases lay between the germline ends. CDR3 residues: CASRSPSRLNTQYF. The CDR3 DNA is TGTGCCAGCAGGTCTCCCTCGCGATTAAATACGCAGTATTTT.

The chain couples TRBV11-2 to TRBJ1-4, with TRBD1 identical over 7 bases. From germline, CDR1 is SGHAT and CDR2 FQNNGV. The CDR3 loop spans 14 amino acids. The CDR3 DNA reads as TGTGCTGGCAGCCCGGGACAGTCTAATGAAAAACTGTTTTTT. It translates to CAGSPGQSNEKLFF.

Points on this clonotype: A much larger clonotype is one base distant, so this may be a read error. The V gene is TRBV5-1, the J gene TRBJ2-3, with TRBD2 matching over 11 bases. This CDR3 region has 17 residues. Germline V lookup: CDR1 SGHRS, CDR2 YFSETQ. The V gene end was trimmed by 5 bases and the J gene end by 4 bases; junction bases not matched to a gene: 12. CDR3 coding DNA: TGCGCCAGCAGTCCGGGACTAGCGGTTGTTAGGGCAGATACGCAGTATTTT. This gives the protein CASSPGLAVVRADTQYF.

Concerning this clonotype itself: The junction and the germline gene differ at one end; a read error may be behind it. The rearrangement links TRBV5-6 to TRBJ1-6; 9 bases are a match to TRBD1. The CDR3 is 14 residues long. Germline V gene sequence: CDR1 SGHDT, CDR2 YYEEEE. DNA of the CDR3: TGTGCCAGCAGCACCGGGACAGGGATAGGACCCCTCCAGTTT. Translation: CASSTGTGIGPLQF.

This clonotype showed up many times. This chain links TRBV11-2 with TRBJ2-1; 7 nucleotides line up with TRBD2. The CDR3 sequence is 22 residues long. Looked up from germline, CDR1 is SGHAT and CDR2 is FQNNGV. V dropped 1 base and J dropped 0; count of bases not matched to a gene: 21. DNA of the CDR3: TGTGCCAGCAGCTTAGGAACGCCTCACAGAGTAGCGGGCCTTAGCTCCTACAATGAGCAGTTCTTC. It specifies CASSLGTPHRVAGLSSYNEQFF.

The gene calls are TRBV5-4 and TRBJ2-7, with D possibly TRBD1 on 6 matching bases. V was clipped by 4 bases and J by 4 bases, with 15 bases between them. Per the germline V gene, CDR1 is SGHNT and CDR2 is YYREEE (reference sequence). The CDR3 consists of 14 residues. The CDR3 DNA reads TGTGCCAGCAGCCGCCGGGACATTCCGTACGAGCAGTACTTC. It is translated as CASSRRDIPYEQYF.

This clonotype was seen repeatedly, ten times or more. The chain couples TRBV10-3 to TRBJ2-7; 8 bases fit TRBD1. This CDR3 is 13 amino acids long. Germline CDR1 and CDR2: ENHRY and SYGVKD. In DNA, the CDR3 is TGTGCTACCTACGCAGGGGGCCTCAACGAGCAGTACTTC. Amino acid sequence: CATYAGGLNEQYF.

The V gene is TRBV7-9, the J gene TRBJ1-1; unclear D gene. Germline CDR1 SEHNR, CDR2 FQNEAQ (reference sequence). V lost 1 base to trimming and J lost 7 bases, with 7 bases between them. The length of the CDR3 is 12 residues. The CDR3 is CASSLGGNEAFF. The DNA for the CDR3 is TGTGCCAGCAGCTTAGGTGGAAATGAAGCTTTCTTT.

As for this clonotype: A junction boundary mismatches the germline segment, possibly from a read error. The chain joins TRBV11-2 to TRBJ1-1, with TRBD1 identical over 9 bases. Germline V CDR1 and CDR2: SGHAT, FQNNGV. This CDR3 is built from 17 residues. CDR3 loop: CTRSLLPGTGMGIEAFF. In DNA form, the CDR3 reads TGTACCAGGAGCTTACTCCCCGGGACAGGGATGGGCATTGAAGCTTTCTTT.

This rearrangement joins TRBV4-1 to TRBJ2-2; the D is unclear. V was pared by 0 bases and J by 6 bases, with 8 bases between. The CDR3 spans 14 residues. Germline CDR1 reads MGHRA; CDR2 reads YSYEKL. The DNA of the CDR3 is TGCGCCAGCAGCCAAGAACTAAACGCCGGGGAGCTGTTTTTT. Translated: CASSQELNAGELFF.

Details on this clonotype: The CDR3 carries no conserved terminal phenylalanine or tryptophan, so it likely arises from a read error. The rearrangement uses TRBV6-5 and TRBJ2-2; no clear D gene. CDR1 is MNHEY, CDR2 SVGAGI, per germline. This CDR3 comprises 13 residues. The V end lost 0 bases, the J end lost 7 bases, and 6 bases lay between the germline ends. The CDR3 protein is CASSYSVIGELFS. In DNA form, the CDR3 reads TGTGCCAGCAGTTACTCGGTCATCGGGGAGCTGTTTTCT.

This clonotype was observed a handful of times. This chain joins TRBV6-5 and TRBJ2-3; D unresolved. The V gene lost 0 bases and the J gene lost 4 bases, with 8 bases spanning the gap. CDR1 and CDR2 (germline): MNHEY, SVGAGI. There are 14 residues in the CDR3. The CDR3 sequence is CASSYSVGSDTQYF. For the CDR3, the DNA is TGTGCCAGCAGTTACTCGGTTGGGTCAGATACGCAGTATTTT.

The chain uses TRBV13 and TRBJ2-2; 11 bases map to TRBD2. The length of the CDR3 is 16 residues. V was pared by 0 bases and J by 7 bases, with 4 bases of the junction left unmatched. Per germline, CDR1 PRHDT and CDR2 FYEKMQ (reference sequence). The chain's CDR3 is CASSLGLAGALGELFF. The DNA of the CDR3 is TGTGCCAGCAGCTTAGGACTAGCGGGAGCCCTCGGGGAGCTGTTTTTT.

V is TRBV7-9 and J is TRBJ1-6; 7 positions match TRBD1. Germline V gives CDR1 SEHNR, CDR2 FQNEAQ (reference sequence). The ends lost 6 bases at V and 11 bases at J; junction bases unmatched: 4. The CDR3 runs 12 residues. The CDR3 spells CASSSRGPPLHF. In nucleotides, the CDR3 is TGTGCCAGCAGTTCGAGGGGGCCACCCCTCCACTTT. Combining the CDR3 with reference TRBV7-9 and TRBJ1-6 gives the whole variable domain DTGVSQNPRHKITKRGQNVTFRCDPISEHNRLYWYRQTLGQGPEFLTYFQNEAQLEKSRLLSDRFSAERPKGSFSTLEIQRTEQGDSAMYLCASSSRGPPLHFGNGTRLTVT.

Comments on this clonotype: This sequence may be a read error, since a much larger clone differs from it by one base. The genes are TRBV6-6 and TRBJ1-1; D ambiguous. Looked up from germline, CDR1 is MNHNY and CDR2 is SVGAGI (reference sequence). The CDR3 sequence is 12 residues long. The CDR3 loop reads CVSKRRNTEAFF. Here the CDR3 DNA reads TGTGTCAGCAAACGGCGAAACACTGAAGCTTTCTTT.